The subject of this entry is one T cell receptor (beta chain). Its antigen is undetermined. Unique molecular identifiers were used in preparing the TCRbeta library. MiXCR was run by TCRdb on the PCR reads, yielding one entry per CDR3 protein. The profile shows about 90,000 distinct CDR3 sequences, around a sixth of them singletons. The CDR3 is 16 residues long. V trimming: 5 bases; J trimming: 7 bases; junction bases outside the gene matches: 11. Germline CDR1 is SEHNR and CDR2 is FQNEAQ (reference sequence). The entry originates in a study of T-cell reconstitution after alpha-beta-depleted transplantation in children. Whole-study findings and limits: One year post-transplant, T-cell counts and diversity were largely derived from T cells produced anew. Two months or so post-transplant, alpha-beta T cells reportedly derived from several hundred expanded graft clones. TCRbeta diversity was high at day 60 in some patients (a result of surviving recipient T cells and thymic progenitors).

The source material was PBMCs, mostly from graft donor cells, sampled 180 days after TCRalphabeta/CD19-depleted stem cell transplant. The chain links TRBV7-9 to TRBJ2-2, with TRBD1 identical over 9 bases. This receptor was obtained from a male patient between 2 and 15 years old who had a stem cell transplant for acute lymphoblastic leukemia, so the T cells may come from the graft donor. CDR3 sequence (DNA): TGTGCCAGCAGCCGCGGGACAGGGAGATTCGGCGGGGAGCTGTTTTTT. The encoded protein is CASSRGTGRFGGELFF.